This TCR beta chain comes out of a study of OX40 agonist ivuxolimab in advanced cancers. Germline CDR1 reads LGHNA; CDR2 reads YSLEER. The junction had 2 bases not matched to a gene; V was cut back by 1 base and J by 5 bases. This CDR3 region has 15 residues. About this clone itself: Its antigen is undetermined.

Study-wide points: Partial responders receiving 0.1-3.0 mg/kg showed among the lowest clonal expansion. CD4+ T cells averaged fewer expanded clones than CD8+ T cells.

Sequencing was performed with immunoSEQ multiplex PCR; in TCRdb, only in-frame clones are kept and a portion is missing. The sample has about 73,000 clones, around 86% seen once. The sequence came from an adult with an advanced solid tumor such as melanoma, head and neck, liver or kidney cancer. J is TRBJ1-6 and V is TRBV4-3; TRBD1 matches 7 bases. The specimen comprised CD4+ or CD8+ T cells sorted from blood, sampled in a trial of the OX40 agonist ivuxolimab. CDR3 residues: CASSQAGQNNSPLHF. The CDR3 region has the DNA TGCGCCAGCAGCCAAGCGGGACAGAATAATTCACCCCTCCACTTT.